Following are 16 T cell receptor beta chains from one sample sequenced in a study of blood T cell repertoires in COVID-19. The repertoire was sequenced with immunoSEQ multiplex PCR; TCRdb's copy has only in-frame clones and lacks some. This repertoire shows 100,000 to 150,000 clones, 65% to 90% found once; its top ten account for under 8%. The sample consisted of peripheral blood. Receptors originate from a man of 80 years or more with active or convalescent COVID-19.

V is TRBV5-6 and J is TRBJ1-2, with TRBD1 identical over 7 bases. The CDR3 has 14 amino acids. V gave up 0 bases and J gave up 5 bases; unmatched junction bases: 4. CDR1 and CDR2 (germline): SGHDT, YYEEEE. The CDR3: CASSLEGASYGYTF. DNA for the CDR3: TGTGCCAGCAGCTTGGAGGGGGCCTCTTATGGCTACACCTTC.

This clone was counted a few times. This chain links TRBV20-1 with TRBJ1-5; 9 bases match TRBD1. The CDR3 sequence is 15 residues long. J lost 7 bases, V lost 3 bases, and 10 bases had no gene match. CDR1 and CDR2 (germline): DFQATT, SNEGSKA (reference sequence). The CDR3 protein is CSASLMGQGGQPQHF. The CDR3 nucleotides are TGCAGTGCTAGTCTGATGGGACAGGGTGGCCAGCCCCAGCATTTT.

The rearrangement links TRBV5-8 to TRBJ1-2, with 7 bases identical to TRBD1. Germline CDR1 is SGHTS and CDR2 is YDEGEE. This CDR3 has 14 residues. After removal of 3 bases from V and 4 bases from J, the junction contained 6 bases not matched to a gene. CDR3 amino acids: CASSSWTGLYGYTF. The CDR3 nucleotides are TGTGCCAGCAGCTCATGGACAGGTCTCTATGGCTACACCTTC.

The rearrangement links TRBV5-4 to TRBJ2-1, with 12 bases matching TRBD2. The CDR3 has 16 amino acids. Germline trimming cut 0 bases from V and 6 bases from J; bases unmatched to any gene: 4. Germline V gene lookup returns CDR1 SGHNT and CDR2 YYREEE (reference sequence). The CDR3 here is CASSLGRTSGINEQFF. The CDR3 coding sequence is TGTGCCAGCAGCTTGGGGCGGACTAGCGGGATCAATGAGCAGTTCTTC.

This clone has only a few counts. The gene calls are TRBV4-3 and TRBJ1-1, with 8 bases aligning to TRBD1. CDR1 is LGHNA, CDR2 YSLEER, per germline. The CDR3 is 15 residues long. Unmatched junction bases numbered 3, after V lost 2 bases and J lost 1 base. The CDR3 is CASSQQQGGNTEAFF. The DNA of the CDR3 is TGCGCCAGCAGCCAACAACAGGGGGGGAACACTGAAGCTTTCTTT.

This clone was detected once. The gene calls are TRBV4-1 and TRBJ1-4, with a weak D call TRBD1 (6 bases). CDR1 MGHRA and CDR2 YSYEKL come from the germline V gene. V was trimmed by 5 bases and J by 3 bases, leaving 13 bases between them. This CDR3 region has 15 residues. CDR3 loop: CASSDATGSNEKLFF. Written as DNA, the CDR3 is TGCGCCAGCAGCGACGCTACAGGGTCTAATGAAAAACTGTTTTTT.

The V and J genes are TRBV13 and TRBJ1-4, with D possibly matching TRBD1 (6 bases). The V end was cut by 8 bases, the J end by 8 bases, with 18 bases between. The germline V gene encodes CDR1 PRHDT and CDR2 FYEKMQ (reference sequence). This CDR3 comprises 14 residues. The CDR3 sequence: CASSGEGEKEKLFF. The CDR3, as DNA: TGTGCCAGCTCTGGAGAGGGGGAAAAGGAAAAACTGTTTTTT.

The V gene is TRBV5-4, the J gene TRBJ2-7, with 9 bases that match TRBD2. The CDR3 loop spans 15 amino acids. J lost 3 bases, V lost 0 bases, and 4 bases had no gene match. The germline V gene encodes CDR1 SGHNT and CDR2 YYREEE (reference sequence). The CDR3 nucleotides are TGTGCCAGCAGCTTGGTGGCGGGGGGGCTCTACGAGCAGTACTTC. Its translation is CASSLVAGGLYEQYF.

V is TRBV18 and J is TRBJ1-2, with 7 bases lining up with TRBD1. V shed 3 bases and J 0 bases; nucleotides not matched to a gene: 4. Germline values: CDR1 KGHSH, CDR2 LQKENI. This CDR3 spans 15 amino acids. The CDR3 is CASSPAGQANYGYTF. The CDR3 nucleotides are TGTGCCAGCTCACCCGCCGGACAGGCTAACTATGGCTACACCTTC.

The chain links TRBV21-1 to TRBJ2-1; the D call in the table, TRBD1, was not verified against the DNA. TRBV21-1 is designated a pseudogene. The CDR3 length is 14 residues. This chain's CDR3 is CARDSDISYNEQFF. DNA of the CDR3: TGTGCCAGAGATTCGGACATCTCCTACAATGAGCAGTTCTTC.

V is TRBV18 and J is TRBJ2-7; no clear D gene. Trimming took 3 bases from V and 3 from J, leaving 15 bases between them. CDR3 length: 15 residues. Germline CDR1 KGHSH, CDR2 LQKENI. The CDR3 DNA reads TGTGCCAGCTCACCGCTTTCGAGGTTGGGCTACGAGCAGTACTTC. Residues: CASSPLSRLGYEQYF. The whole variable domain, remainder taken from reference TRBV18 and TRBJ2-7, is NAGVMQNPRHLVRRRGQEARLRCSPMKGHSHVYWYRQLPEEGLKFMVYLQKENIIDESGMPKERFSAEFPKEGPSILRIQQVVRGDSAAYFCASSPLSRLGYEQYFGPGTRLTVT.

V and J are TRBV5-1 and TRBJ1-3; no clear D. Germline-derived CDR1 and CDR2 are SGHRS and YFSETQ. This CDR3 spans 16 amino acids. The V and J ends lost 4 bases and 5 bases respectively, with 19 bases between them. CDR3 in DNA: TGCGCCAGCAGCCCGACCGGGGAGGAGGGCCGAAACACCATATATTTT. Translated, it gives CASSPTGEEGRNTIYF.

This rearrangement joins TRBV5-5 to TRBJ1-6, with D maybe TRBD1 (6 bases). The CDR3 runs 14 residues. Trimming removed 5 bases from V and 5 bases from J, with 11 bases in between. Germline V gives CDR1 SGHKS, CDR2 YYEKEE (reference sequence). The DNA of the CDR3 is TGTGCCAGCAGTTCGGGGACAAATAATTCACCCCTCCACTTT. Amino acid sequence: CASSSGTNNSPLHF.

As DNA, the CDR3 is TGTGCCAGCAGCTACGGGACAGGTGCAACTAATGAAAAACTGTTTTTT. This translates into CASSYGTGATNEKLFF. The rearrangement uses TRBV3-1 (or the pseudogene TRBV3-2) and TRBJ1-4; the match to TRBD1 covers 8 bases. Looked up from germline, CDR1 is LGHDT and CDR2 is YNNKEL (reference sequence). The CDR3 runs 16 residues. V lost 5 bases to trimming and J lost 0 bases; unmatched junction nucleotides: 5.

The chain couples TRBV4-1 to TRBJ2-3; no clear D. CDR1 is MGHRA and CDR2 is YSYEKL in the germline V gene. Trimming cost V 4 bases and J 8 bases, with 13 bases left between them. This CDR3 has 13 residues. CDR3 sequence (DNA): TGCGCCAGCAGCCTACATCCCCGAGGTACGCAGTATTTT. This translates into CASSLHPRGTQYF.

The chain carries TRBV7-2 and TRBJ2-7; 10 nucleotides match TRBD2. This CDR3 spans 14 amino acids. The trim removed 1 base at V and 10 bases at J, leaving 7 bases unmatched. Germline CDR1 SGHTA, CDR2 FQGNSA. This CDR3 reads CASSLDPSGRGQYF. CDR3 nucleotides: TGTGCCAGCAGCTTAGACCCTAGCGGGAGAGGACAGTACTTC.